These 28 T cell receptor beta chains originate from one sample sequenced in a study of neurological immune-mediated disorders. One entry per CDR3 protein results from TCRdb running MiXCR on the 5' RACE reads. The table records 66,000 or so distinct CDR3 sequences, nearly 3.5% of them present only once. Specimen: PBMCs. The receptor set was obtained from a man aged 40-49 years with multiple sclerosis.

In this sample, this clonotype turned up many times. The chain has TRBV10-2 and TRBJ2-5; no reliable D call. The CDR3 length is 15 residues. V gave up 6 bases and J gave up 5 bases, with 19 bases separating them. Germline values: CDR1 WSHSY, CDR2 SAAADI. Written as DNA, the CDR3 is TGCGCCAGCAGCCTTAGAAACCTAGTCGGGGAGACCCAGTACTTC. Amino acids: CASSLRNLVGETQYF.

This clonotype came up many times. The J gene is TRBJ2-2, the V gene TRBV5-8; unclear D gene. V shed 5 bases and J shed 0 bases, with 8 bases lying between them. The germline gives CDR1 SGHTS, CDR2 YDEGEE. The CDR3 runs to 14 residues. The CDR3 DNA follows: TGTGCCAGCAGTCCGGGTCCGAACACCGGGGAGCTGTTTTTT. Translation gives CASSPGPNTGELFF.

This clonotype was seen many times. The chain uses TRBV20-1 and TRBJ2-1; 8 bases are shared with TRBD1. V dropped 0 bases and J dropped 3; count of bases not matched to a gene: 4. Germline V gene sequence: CDR1 DFQATT, CDR2 SNEGSKA (reference sequence). The CDR3 extends over 15 amino acids. This chain's CDR3 is CSARDSGQGYNEQFF. CDR3 coding DNA: TGCAGTGCTAGAGATAGCGGACAGGGCTACAATGAGCAGTTCTTC.

This clonotype was detected many times. The chain has TRBV28 and TRBJ2-3; no clear D. Germline loops: CDR1 MDHEN, CDR2 SYDVKM. CDR3 size: 14 residues. The V gene lost 6 bases and the J gene lost 2 bases, with 12 bases spanning the gap. CDR3 nucleotides: TGTGCCAGCAGCCTTACGATCCTCACAGATACGCAGTATTTT. The encoded protein is CASSLTILTDTQYF.

On this clonotype itself: This sequence may be a read error, since a much larger clone differs from it by one base. This sequence joins TRBV6-5 and TRBJ1-5; 7 bases are a match to TRBD1. This CDR3 has 16 amino acids. Germline CDR1 is MNHEY and CDR2 is SVGAGI. The CDR3, as DNA: TGTGCCAGCAGTCCTCGTGGAGGGGGCTCCCATCAGCACCAGCATTTT. It translates to CASSPRGGGSHQHQHF.

This clonotype was counted ten times or more. V gene TRBV5-8 combines with J gene TRBJ2-3; D is possibly TRBD1 or TRBD2 (5 bases each). The CDR3 runs to 16 residues. The V and J ends lost 1 base and 0 bases respectively, with 12 bases between them. Germline values: CDR1 SGHTS, CDR2 YDEGEE. CDR3 nucleotides: TGTGCCAGCAGCTTGTTACAGGAGGATAGCACAGATACGCAGTATTTT. It encodes CASSLLQEDSTDTQYF.

This clonotype was observed many times. V is TRBV29-1 and J is TRBJ2-7, with D perhaps TRBD1 or TRBD2 (5 bases each). The CDR3 sequence is 12 residues long. The V end was cut by 6 bases, the J end by 3 bases, with 12 bases between. From germline, CDR1 is SQVTM and CDR2 ANQGSEA. The CDR3 DNA sequence: TGCAGCGTGGGGGACCAAATCTACGAGCAGTACTTC. It encodes CSVGDQIYEQYF.

With respect to this clonotype: A much bigger clone sits one base away, suggesting this may be a read error. This chain joins TRBV6-1 and TRBJ2-7; a weak D match, TRBD2 (5 bases). The CDR3 has 17 amino acids. Germline V CDR1 and CDR2: MNHNS, SASEGT. CDR3 sequence (DNA): TGTGCCAACAGTGAAGGGTCGGACTTTCTCGGATCCTACGAGCAGTACTTC. Amino acids: CANSEGSDFLGSYEQYF.

This clonotype was counted ten times or more. Written as DNA, the CDR3 is TGCGCCAGCAGCCCTACTTCGAGAGGGAACACCGGGGAGCTGTTTTTT. This translates into CASSPTSRGNTGELFF. This chain joins TRBV5-1 and TRBJ2-2, with D hard to call. CDR3 length: 16 residues. Trimming removed 4 bases at V and 1 base at J, with 14 bases between. CDR1 and CDR2 from the germline V gene are SGHRS and YFSETQ.

This clonotype was counted at least ten times. The V call is TRBV5-1, the J call TRBJ1-1; D perhaps matches TRBD1 (6 bases). CDR1 and CDR2 (germline): SGHRS, YFSETQ. Trimming removed 4 bases at V and 3 bases at J, with 16 bases between. The CDR3 extends over 15 amino acids. CDR3 residues: CASSVVGAPDTEAFF. The CDR3 coding sequence is TGCGCCAGCAGCGTGGTGGGGGCTCCGGACACTGAAGCTTTCTTT. The full variable domain, with the rest looked up from reference TRBV5-1 and TRBJ1-1, is KAGVTQTPRYLIKTRGQQVTLSCSPISGHRSVSWYQQTPGQGLQFLFEYFSETQRNKGNFPGRFSGRQFSNSRSEMNVSTLELGDSALYLCASSVVGAPDTEAFFGQGTRLTVV.

This clonotype appeared many times. V usage is TRBV5-1 and J usage is TRBJ2-2; 8 bases align to TRBD1. The trim removed 0 bases at V and 0 bases at J, leaving 1 base unmatched. Germline CDR1 reads SGHRS; CDR2 reads YFSETQ. The CDR3 is 16 residues long. The CDR3 protein is CASSLAGGSNTGELFF. CDR3 in DNA: TGCGCCAGCAGCTTGGCAGGGGGCTCGAACACCGGGGAGCTGTTTTTT.

Regarding this clonotype: It may be a read error: a sequence one base away is much more abundant. The chain recombines TRBV27 with TRBJ2-6, with TRBD1 identical over 7 bases. Germline V gives CDR1 MNHEY, CDR2 SMNVEV (reference sequence). The CDR3 is 17 amino acids. This CDR3 reads CASRRPGQSSGAKVLTF. CDR3 in DNA: TGTGCCAGCAGGCGACCGGGACAGAGCTCTGGGGCCAAAGTCCTGACTTTC.

This clonotype was counted ten times or more. The chain employs TRBV3-1 and TRBJ2-1; tentatively, D is TRBD1 (5 bases). Trimming took 3 bases from V and 0 from J, leaving 15 bases between them. There are 17 residues in the CDR3. Germline-derived CDR1 and CDR2 are LGHDT and YNNKEL (reference sequence). The CDR3 reads CASSHPQAGLSYNEQFF. CDR3 bases: TGTGCCAGCAGCCATCCCCAGGCAGGGCTCTCCTACAATGAGCAGTTCTTC.

This clonotype has at least ten counts. The V and J genes are TRBV5-1 and TRBJ1-1; 9 nucleotides line up with TRBD1. From germline, CDR1 is SGHRS and CDR2 YFSETQ. After removal of 6 bases from V and 2 bases from J, the junction contained 8 bases not matched to a gene. The CDR3 has 15 residues. The CDR3 region is CASTTGGHGNTEAFF. The CDR3 DNA reads TGCGCCAGCACAACAGGGGGCCATGGAAACACTGAAGCTTTCTTT.

This clonotype was seen ten or more times. The chain joins TRBV20-1 to TRBJ2-6; D is undetermined. V dropped 5 bases and J dropped 0 bases, with 17 bases sitting between them. There are 17 residues in the CDR3. The V gene's germline CDR1 is DFQATT and CDR2 SNEGSKA (reference sequence). CDR3: CSAVIGWSSSGANVLTF. CDR3 in DNA: TGCAGTGCTGTGATAGGGTGGAGCTCCTCTGGGGCCAACGTCCTGACTTTC.

There are many counts of this clonotype. The chain uses TRBV6-5 and TRBJ2-7, with 7 bases aligning to TRBD1. This CDR3 has 14 amino acids. Germline CDR1 is MNHEY and CDR2 is SVGAGI. The V gene end was trimmed by 4 bases and the J gene end by 2 bases; junction bases not matched to a gene: 5. The DNA of the CDR3 is TGTGCCAGCAGTTTCACCGGGACAGCCTACGAGCAGTACTTC. It specifies CASSFTGTAYEQYF.

In this sample, this clonotype turned up many times. J is TRBJ2-5 and V is TRBV12-3 or TRBV12-4; possibly TRBD1 for D (6 bases). This CDR3 contains 14 residues. Trimming shortened V by 8 bases and J by 1 base, and 14 bases separated the two germline ends. CDR3 in amino acids: CASGIQGIQETQYF. The CDR3 DNA reads TGTGCCAGCGGGATTCAGGGGATCCAAGAGACCCAGTACTTC.

This clonotype was seen more than once but under ten times. The chain is built from TRBV19 and TRBJ1-2; 7 nucleotides align to TRBD1. Losses at the gene ends were 5 bases for V and 6 bases for J; bases not matched to a gene: 3. CDR1 LNHDA and CDR2 SQIVND come from the germline V gene (reference sequence). CDR3 length: 12 residues. CDR3 sequence: CASSQQGNGYTF. DNA of the CDR3: TGTGCCAGTAGTCAACAGGGGAATGGCTACACCTTC.

This clonotype was picked up many times. The chain combines TRBV24-1 with TRBJ2-5; 10 nucleotides match TRBD1. Per the germline V gene, CDR1 is KGHDR and CDR2 is SFDVKD. Germline trimming cut 4 bases from V and 5 bases from J; bases unmatched to any gene: 6. The CDR3 loop spans 15 amino acids. The CDR3 sequence: CATSEPGQGTETQYF. CDR3 in DNA: TGTGCCACCAGTGAGCCGGGACAGGGGACGGAGACCCAGTACTTC.

This clonotype was seen ten or more times. This chain joins TRBV7-6 and TRBJ2-3; 7 bases align to TRBD2. The CDR3 is 13 amino acids. Trimming at V came to 3 bases and at J to 3 bases, leaving 0 bases not matched to a gene. Germline V gene data show CDR1 as SGHVS and CDR2 as FNYEAQ. CDR3 region: CASSFGGTDTQYF. The DNA for the CDR3 is TGTGCCAGCAGCTTCGGGGGGACAGATACGCAGTATTTT.

This clonotype was counted many times. This rearrangement joins TRBV20-1 to TRBJ2-7; a weak D match, TRBD1 (5 bases). Germline V gene data show CDR1 as DFQATT and CDR2 as SNEGSKA (reference sequence). The V and J ends lost 6 bases and 3 bases respectively, with 18 bases between them. This CDR3 contains 14 residues. The CDR3 sequence: CSALMPGRNYEQYF. CDR3 sequence (DNA): TGCAGTGCCCTCATGCCAGGGCGTAACTACGAGCAGTACTTC.

This clonotype has a count of ten or more. The CDR3 region has the DNA TGTGCCAGCAGCCCACGCACTAGCGGGAACACCGGGGAGCTGTTTTTT. Translation gives CASSPRTSGNTGELFF. This chain joins TRBV4-2 and TRBJ2-2; TRBD2 aligns across 8 bases. CDR3 length equals 16 residues. With 4 bases clipped from V and 1 base from J, the junction kept 5 bases outside the gene matches. Looked up from germline, CDR1 is LGHNA and CDR2 is YNFKEQ.

This clonotype was seen at least ten times. The V and J genes are TRBV7-9 and TRBJ2-1, with 7 bases aligning to TRBD2. The V and J ends lost 3 bases and 5 bases, in that order; junction bases with no gene match: 1. The germline gives CDR1 SEHNR, CDR2 FQNEAQ (reference sequence). This CDR3 has 13 residues. CDR3 loop: CASSFLADNEQFF. The CDR3 DNA sequence: TGTGCCAGCAGCTTTCTAGCGGACAATGAGCAGTTCTTC.

This clonotype was seen many times. The chain employs TRBV6-1 and TRBJ2-7; TRBD1 agrees at 10 bases. V shed 1 base, J shed 5 bases, and the junction held 2 bases outside the gene matches. There are 14 residues in the CDR3. In germline, CDR1 is MNHNS, CDR2 SASEGT. CDR3 sequence (DNA): TGTGCCAGCAGTGAAGGGACAGGGGGGGACGAGCAGTACTTC. This translates into CASSEGTGGDEQYF.

This clonotype has at least ten counts. The chain links TRBV4-1 to TRBJ2-3, with 8 bases identical to TRBD2. This CDR3 comprises 16 residues. The ends lost 3 bases at V and 2 bases at J; junction bases unmatched: 7. CDR1 and CDR2 from the germline V gene are MGHRA and YSYEKL. The DNA of the CDR3 is TGCGCCAGCAGCCAGCAAGCGGGGGAAATCACAGATACGCAGTATTTT. This sequence encodes CASSQQAGEITDTQYF.

In this sample, this clonotype turned up many times. The genes are TRBV10-2 and TRBJ1-3, with D maybe TRBD1 (5 bases). Germline V gene data show CDR1 as WSHSY and CDR2 as SAAADI. This CDR3 has 14 residues. Trimming shortened V by 6 bases and J by 4 bases, and 13 bases separated the two germline ends. DNA for the CDR3: TGCGCCAGCAGCTCCGGGACCGACGGAAACACCATATATTTT. Translating gives CASSSGTDGNTIYF.

This clonotype has ten or more counts. Here the CDR3 reads CASSKTGTSGVSEQYF. The CDR3 DNA reads as TGTGCCAGCAGCAAAACCGGGACTAGCGGGGTTAGCGAGCAGTACTTC. This chain uses TRBV6-6 with TRBJ2-7; 13 nucleotides agree with TRBD2. The CDR3 consists of 16 residues. Germline V gene sequence: CDR1 MNHNY, CDR2 SVGAGI (reference sequence). V lost 6 bases, J lost 6 bases, and 11 bases stayed unmatched.

This clonotype occurred many times. V gene TRBV20-1 combines with J gene TRBJ1-1; weak D call: TRBD1 (5 bases). Germline CDR1 is DFQATT and CDR2 is SNEGSKA (reference sequence). The CDR3 extends over 12 amino acids. The V end was cut by 3 bases, the J end by 3 bases, with 8 bases between. The CDR3 region is CSARGLHTEAFF. In DNA form, the CDR3 reads TGCAGTGCTAGGGGACTCCACACTGAAGCTTTCTTT.